The sequence of this TCR beta chain was determined in a study of blood T cells in healthy people across ages. Notes on the study in general: Researchers report that TCR beta diversity correlated strongly with naive T cell percentage.

Germline assignment: CDR1 DFQATT and CDR2 SNEGSKA (reference sequence). CDR3 length: 13 residues. V lost 1 base, J lost 3 bases, and 10 bases lay in between. Details on this clonotype: Its antigen is still unknown.

Together with a sample-barcoded 5' primer, a J-beta primer mix was included in a second PCR lasting 7 to 11 cycles. TCRdb reprocessed the 5' RACE reads via MiXCR and lists one record per CDR3 protein. Counted here are 700,000 to 950,000 distinct CDR3 sequences, about 62% occurring once; the ten biggest clones make up around 22%. The chain carries TRBV20-1 and TRBJ2-7; no definite D call. The TCR originated in a man aged 30-40 years in good health. The sample comprised blood. The CDR3 spells CSARVFPFYEQYF. The DNA of the CDR3 is TGCAGTGCTAGAGTTTTCCCCTTCTACGAGCAGTACTTC.